Presented here are 27 T cell receptor beta chains from one specimen sequenced in a study of vaccination and CD4 T cells after COVID-19. Sequenced with the Oncomine TCR Beta short-read assay was DNA taken from cultured CD4+ T cells. TCRdb re-analysed the PCR reads in MiXCR, keeping a single row per CDR3 protein. The sample records about 16,000 distinct CDR3 sequences, 36% being singletons. No antigen has been identified for these receptors. The treatment is: roughly 11-day PBMC culture with coronavirus spike peptide pools or control peptides (ViraFEST assay). Sequencing used CD4+ T cells from blood, cultured in vitro, obtained before SARS-CoV-2 vaccination. The receptor source for this set is a human donor who received a COVID-19 vaccine.

The V and J genes are TRBV10-3 and TRBJ2-5; no clear D gene. In germline, CDR1 is ENHRY, CDR2 SYGVKD. V dropped 6 bases and J dropped 3 bases, with 8 bases sitting between them. CDR3 length: 12 amino acids. The CDR3 DNA follows: TGTGCCATCAGCCCGACTGAAGAGACCCAGTACTTC. Its translation is CAISPTEETQYF.

This clonotype was seen a few times. The chain recombines TRBV12-3 or TRBV12-4 with TRBJ2-5, with D maybe TRBD2 (6 bases). Trimming stripped 0 bases from V and 7 bases from J, with 18 bases between. This CDR3 comprises 16 residues. The CDR3 nucleotides read TGTGCCAGCAGTTTAGCGGGCCTGGGAGGCCAGGGGACCCAGTACTTC. Protein: CASSLAGLGGQGTQYF.

The chain is built from TRBV7-3 and TRBJ1-1, with a weak D call TRBD1 (6 bases). CDR3 length: 14 residues. Germline V gene lookup returns CDR1 SGHTA and CDR2 FQGTGA. Deletions cut 5 bases from V and 1 base from J, with 11 bases between. The CDR3 sequence: CASSPRGPNTEAFF. Here the CDR3 DNA reads TGTGCCAGCAGCCCCAGGGGACCGAACACTGAAGCTTTCTTT.

The chain is built from TRBV14 and TRBJ1-2, with 7 positions matching TRBD1. Germline V CDR1 and CDR2: SGHDN, FVKESK. V lost 5 bases to trimming and J lost 2 bases; unmatched junction nucleotides: 11. This CDR3 region has 16 residues. The CDR3 nucleotides are TGTGCCAGCAGCAGAAACCCGGGACAGATAAACTATGGCTACACCTTC. Its translation: CASSRNPGQINYGYTF.

The V gene is TRBV30, the J gene TRBJ1-4; perhaps TRBD1 as D (6 bases). V dropped 4 bases and J dropped 6 bases, with 15 bases sitting between them. The CDR3 is made up of 14 amino acids. CDR1 and CDR2 (germline): GTSNPN, SVGIG (reference sequence). The chain's CDR3 is CAWNPTGSYEKLFF. The CDR3 DNA reads as TGTGCCTGGAATCCAACAGGGAGTTATGAAAAACTGTTTTTT.

This clonotype came up a few times. The chain has TRBV7-9 and TRBJ2-1; D might be TRBD2 (5 bases). Trimming stripped 5 bases from V and 7 bases from J, with 24 bases between. This CDR3 contains 17 residues. Germline assignment: CDR1 SEHNR and CDR2 FQNEAQ (reference sequence). This chain's CDR3 is CASSGREGLIFQNEQFF. The CDR3 bases are TGTGCCAGCAGCGGCCGAGAGGGTCTCATCTTCCAGAATGAGCAGTTCTTC.

This clonotype has only one observation. This chain uses TRBV12-1 with TRBJ1-5; the DNA was not compared with TRBD1, the D call given in the table. TRBV12-1 is a known pseudogene. The CDR3 loop spans 14 amino acids. Written as DNA, the CDR3 is TGTGCCAGCAGCTTTTGCCGGGGCAATCAGCCCCAGCATTTT. It translates to CASSFCRGNQPQHF.

The gene calls are TRBV6-5 and TRBJ1-6; no clear D gene. This CDR3 is 14 amino acids long. The V end was cut by 2 bases, the J end by 10 bases, with 12 bases between. Germline loops: CDR1 MNHEY, CDR2 SVGAGI. The DNA of the CDR3 is TGTGCCAGCAGTTACGTAGACACTGGGTCACCCCTCCACTTT. It yields the protein CASSYVDTGSPLHF.

This clonotype has only one observation. This chain uses TRBV6-1 with TRBJ1-6; no reliable D call. V was shortened by 7 bases and J by 9 bases, with 10 bases between the two germline ends. The CDR3 is 12 amino acids. Germline V gene lookup returns CDR1 MNHNS and CDR2 SASEGT. The CDR3 region has the DNA TGTGCCAGCAACGTTTTTTCTTCACCCCTCCACTTT. It specifies CASNVFSSPLHF.

The chain is built from TRBV20-1 and TRBJ2-5; D is ambiguous. The germline gives CDR1 DFQATT, CDR2 SNEGSKA (reference sequence). Trimming pared 6 bases from V and 5 bases from J, leaving 13 bases between. CDR3 size: 12 residues. This CDR3 is CSASSPGETQYF. CDR3 nucleotides: TGCAGTGCCAGTTCCCCTGGGGAGACCCAGTACTTC.

V is TRBV12-3 or TRBV12-4 and J is TRBJ2-5; TRBD2 is a possible D gene (5 bases). Trimming left V 0 bases short and J 7 bases short, with 9 bases between. The CDR3 loop spans 13 amino acids. CDR3 coding DNA: TGTGCCAGCAGTTTAGCCACAGAGGGGACCCAGTACTTC. This gives the protein CASSLATEGTQYF.

This chain connects TRBV25-1 to TRBJ2-2; tentative D call: TRBD2 (6 bases). Trimming cost V 1 base and J 6 bases, with 9 bases left between them. Germline V lookup: CDR1 MGHDK, CDR2 SYGVNS. The CDR3 totals 14 residues. CDR3 in DNA: TGTGCCAGCAGTGAATGGAGGGGTGCCGGGGAGCTGTTTTTT. This gives the protein CASSEWRGAGELFF. The whole variable domain, filled in from reference TRBV25-1 and TRBJ2-2, reads EADIYQTPRYLVIGTGKKITLECSQTMGHDKMYWYQQDPGMELHLIHYSYGVNSTEKGDLSSESTVSRIRTEHFPLTLESARPSHTSQYLCASSEWRGAGELFFGEGSRLTVL.

This clonotype has a handful of counts. The chain joins TRBV19 to TRBJ2-7, with TRBD2 matching 9 bases. This CDR3 comprises 17 residues. The V gene end was trimmed by 5 bases and the J gene end by 2 bases; junction bases not matched to a gene: 13. CDR1 is LNHDA, CDR2 SQIVND, per germline (reference sequence). The CDR3 DNA reads TGTGCCAGTAGTCCCCTAAGGCTAGCGGGGATCCCCTACGAGCAGTACTTC. It yields the protein CASSPLRLAGIPYEQYF.

V usage is TRBV11-2 and J usage is TRBJ2-1, with 12 bases lining up with TRBD2. Germline CDR1 is SGHAT and CDR2 is FQNNGV. The CDR3 has 17 residues. V shed 3 bases and J 2 bases; nucleotides not matched to a gene: 5. CDR3 residues: CASSLTSGGPAYNEQFF. For the CDR3, the DNA is TGTGCCAGCAGCTTGACTAGCGGGGGACCCGCCTACAATGAGCAGTTCTTC. Using reference TRBV11-2 and TRBJ2-1 for the parts outside the CDR3, the full variable domain is EAGVAQSPRYKIIEKRQSVAFWCNPISGHATLYWYQQILGQGPKLLIQFQNNGVVDDSQLPKDRFSAERLKGVDSTLKIQPAKLEDSAVYLCASSLTSGGPAYNEQFFGPGTRLTVL.

J is TRBJ1-2 and V is TRBV25-1; TRBD1 matches 7 bases. Germline CDR1 is MGHDK and CDR2 is SYGVNS. The V segment lost 1 base and the J segment 2 bases; nucleotides outside the gene matches: 4. The CDR3 length is 15 residues. For the CDR3, the DNA is TGTGCCAGCAGTGAATTAGGGACAGTGAACTATGGCTACACCTTC. Translation: CASSELGTVNYGYTF.

The chain uses TRBV5-8 and TRBJ2-7; D gene unclear. Per germline, CDR1 SGHTS and CDR2 YDEGEE. This CDR3 comprises 12 residues. The V and J ends lost 1 base and 5 bases respectively, with 7 bases between them. The CDR3 nucleotides are TGTGCCAGCAGCTTGTACGGGCACGAGCAGTACTTC. Its protein is CASSLYGHEQYF.

CDR3 bases: TGTGCCATCAGAGCAGGAGGGGGCCCCTCAGGGGGAGGCTACACCTTC. It specifies CAIRAGGGPSGGGYTF. The rearrangement uses TRBV10-3 and TRBJ1-2, with 7 nucleotides matching TRBD1. The CDR3 is 16 amino acids. From germline, CDR1 is ENHRY and CDR2 SYGVKD. Trimming removed 6 bases from V and 8 bases from J; junction bases left unmatched: 18.

This clonotype was detected a few times. The V gene is TRBV20-1, the J gene TRBJ1-5, with 7 nucleotides matching TRBD1. Germline V gene data show CDR1 as DFQATT and CDR2 as SNEGSKA (reference sequence). The ends lost 6 bases at V and 5 bases at J; junction bases unmatched: 4. CDR3 length: 12 amino acids. In DNA, the CDR3 is TGCAGTGCAGGGGGCGCCGATCAGCCCCAGCATTTT. It is translated as CSAGGADQPQHF.

The chain couples TRBV20-1 to TRBJ2-7; 8 nucleotides match TRBD2. Germline V gene lookup returns CDR1 DFQATT and CDR2 SNEGSKA (reference sequence). The junction had 4 bases not matched to a gene; V was cut back by 6 bases and J by 0 bases. This CDR3 spans 13 amino acids. The CDR3 DNA reads TGCAGTGCCGGGGGGGCGAGCTCCTACGAGCAGTACTTC. Encoded protein: CSAGGASSYEQYF.

The chain has TRBV6-1 and TRBJ2-7; 8 bases agree with TRBD2. Looked up from germline, CDR1 is MNHNS and CDR2 is SASEGT. Unmatched junction bases numbered 21, after V lost 8 bases and J lost 6 bases. This CDR3 has 17 residues. The CDR3 DNA reads as TGTGCCAGCGGGGGAGTCGCGCCGGGGGGGCCCCCGAGCGAGCAGTACTTC. Protein sequence: CASGGVAPGGPPSEQYF.

The chain uses TRBV20-1 and TRBJ1-5; TRBD1 might be the D (6 bases). Trimming took 1 base from V and 7 from J, leaving 23 bases between them. Germline lookup yields CDR1 DFQATT and CDR2 SNEGSKA (reference sequence). CDR3 length: 17 residues. This CDR3 reads CSARGSWGQRVEQPQHF. CDR3 coding DNA: TGCAGTGCTAGAGGTAGCTGGGGACAACGCGTGGAACAGCCCCAGCATTTT.

The CDR3 loop is CASSEWQGNSPLHF. The DNA of the CDR3 is TGTGCCAGCAGTGAATGGCAGGGCAATTCACCCCTCCACTTT. This chain links TRBV6-1 with TRBJ1-6, with D perhaps TRBD1 (5 bases). Deletions cut 2 bases from V and 7 bases from J, with 9 bases between. The CDR3 is 14 amino acids. The V gene's germline CDR1 is MNHNS and CDR2 SASEGT.

This chain joins TRBV6-1 and TRBJ1-1; D may be TRBD1 (6 bases). The CDR3 is 14 amino acids. V was clipped by 5 bases and J by 4 bases, with 14 bases between them. Germline V gives CDR1 MNHNS, CDR2 SASEGT. The chain's CDR3 is CASSNDRMGTEAFF. In nucleotides, the CDR3 is TGTGCCAGCAGTAACGACAGGATGGGCACTGAAGCTTTCTTT.

The V gene is TRBV7-3, the J gene TRBJ2-5; TRBD2 aligns across 12 bases. The CDR3 length is 14 residues. Germline values: CDR1 SGHTA, CDR2 FQGTGA. V gave up 3 bases and J gave up 5 bases; unmatched junction bases: 1. The CDR3 DNA reads as TGTGCCAGCAGCTTTGGACTAGCGGGGGAGACCCAGTACTTC. It encodes CASSFGLAGETQYF.

This chain links TRBV7-6 with TRBJ2-5; 12 positions match TRBD2. Germline CDR1 is SGHVS and CDR2 is FNYEAQ. The CDR3 is 19 amino acids. V gave up 0 bases and J gave up 7 bases; unmatched junction bases: 15. Written as DNA, the CDR3 is TGTGCCAGCAGCTTAGCGGAGGGGCTAGCGGGGGGGCCGAGGGCGACCCAGTACTTC. It encodes CASSLAEGLAGGPRATQYF.

V usage is TRBV25-1 and J usage is TRBJ2-7; 7 nucleotides agree with TRBD2. The CDR3 spans 13 residues. Germline CDR1 MGHDK, CDR2 SYGVNS. V shed 1 base and J 4 bases; nucleotides not matched to a gene: 1. The CDR3 loop is CASSEFSGYEQYF. Written as DNA, the CDR3 is TGTGCCAGCAGTGAATTTAGCGGGTACGAGCAGTACTTC.

The table lists this clonotype with a few counts. V gene TRBV28 combines with J gene TRBJ1-3; unclear D gene. The CDR3 consists of 15 residues. CDR1 is MDHEN and CDR2 is SYDVKM in the germline V gene. Trimming pared 5 bases from V and 0 bases from J, leaving 11 bases between. The CDR3 bases are TGTGCCAGCAGTGAGCAGGATCCCTCTGGAAACACCATATATTTT. Translation gives CASSEQDPSGNTIYF.